Listed below are T cell receptor beta chains from one sample, sequenced in a study of T-cell reconstitution after alpha-beta-depleted transplantation in children. TCRdb analysed the PCR reads with MiXCR anew, one entry per CDR3 protein. The table records 610,000 or so distinct CDR3 sequences, 25% to 30% of them present only once. This specimen consisted of PBMCs, obtained before TCRalphabeta/CD19-depleted stem cell transplant. These TCRs come from a boy younger than two with Wiskott-Aldrich syndrome, due to receive a stem cell transplant. CDR3s include the opening cysteine and the closing phenylalanine or tryptophan. A D gene is named only where the DNA matches it firmly. Clone size is stated in some rows and not others, as once, few, many or a class when expanded.

CDR3 protein: CASSGDWDEQFF
CDR3 DNA: TGCGCCAGCAGCGGAGACTGGGATGAGCAGTTCTTC
clone size: few
D gene: NA
V gene: TRBV5-1
J gene: TRBJ2-1

CDR3 protein: CASSNRAGQTATDTQYF
CDR3 DNA: TGCGCCAGCAGCAATAGGGCAGGACAGACAGCCACAGATACGCAGTATTTT
clone size: NA
D gene: NA
V gene: TRBV5-1
J gene: TRBJ2-3

CDR3 protein: CASSLKGEPSYNEQFF
CDR3 DNA: TGTGCCAGCAGCTTGAAAGGTGAACCCTCCTACAATGAGCAGTTCTTC
clone size: NA
D gene: NA
V gene: TRBV5-5
J gene: TRBJ2-1

CDR3 protein: CASSLDGTGNANYGYTF
CDR3 DNA: TGCGCCAGCAGCTTGGACGGGACAGGGAACGCGAACTATGGCTACACCTTC
clone size: NA
D gene: TRBD1
V gene: TRBV5-1
J gene: TRBJ1-2

CDR3 protein: CASRLREYTGELFF
CDR3 DNA: TGTGCCAGCAGACTCCGGGAATACACCGGGGAGCTGTTTTTT
clone size: NA
D gene: NA
V gene: TRBV27
J gene: TRBJ2-2

CDR3 protein: CSASWVKNTEAFF
CDR3 DNA: TGCAGTGCTAGTTGGGTAAAGAACACTGAAGCTTTCTTT
clone size: once
D gene: NA
V gene: TRBV20-1
J gene: TRBJ1-1

CDR3 protein: CASSLALSPGNEQFF
CDR3 DNA: TGTGCCAGCAGTTTAGCGCTATCCCCCGGGAATGAGCAGTTCTTC
clone size: few
D gene: NA
V gene: TRBV12-3/TRBV12-4
J gene: TRBJ2-1

CDR3 protein: CASSSWRDRNYEQYF
CDR3 DNA: TGTGCCAGCAGCTCTTGGCGAGACAGAAACTACGAGCAGTACTTC
clone size: few
D gene: NA
V gene: TRBV7-9
J gene: TRBJ2-7

CDR3 protein: CASSQVKYGYTF
CDR3 DNA: TGTGCCAGCAGCCAAGTAAAGTATGGCTACACCTTC
clone size: NA
D gene: NA
V gene: TRBV7-2
J gene: TRBJ1-2

CDR3 protein: CASSLNPDRLYEQYF
CDR3 DNA: TGCGCCAGCAGCTTGAACCCGGACCGCCTCTACGAGCAGTACTTC
clone size: few
D gene: NA
V gene: TRBV5-1
J gene: TRBJ2-7

CDR3 protein: CSVVLGGVLHF
CDR3 DNA: TGCAGCGTTGTATTAGGAGGAGTCCTGCATTTT
clone size: few
D gene: NA
V gene: TRBV29-1
J gene: TRBJ1-5

CDR3 protein: CASSPGGRVSGNTIYF
CDR3 DNA: TGTGCCAGCTCACCAGGAGGTCGGGTCTCTGGAAACACCATATATTTT
clone size: many
D gene: NA
V gene: TRBV18
J gene: TRBJ1-3

CDR3 protein: CSASNQPQHF
CDR3 DNA: TGCAGTGCTAGTAATCAGCCCCAGCATTTT
clone size: NA
D gene: NA
V gene: TRBV20-1
J gene: TRBJ1-5

CDR3 protein: CASSTRTSTGELFF
CDR3 DNA: TGTGCCAGCAGCACCCGAACTAGTACCGGGGAGCTGTTTTTT
clone size: few
D gene: NA
V gene: TRBV7-2
J gene: TRBJ2-2

CDR3 protein: CASSPNAVADTQYF
CDR3 DNA: TGTGCCAGCAGCCCCAACGCTGTCGCAGATACGCAGTATTTT
clone size: NA
D gene: NA
V gene: TRBV7-2
J gene: TRBJ2-3

CDR3 protein: CSARRPAGGSYNEQFF
CDR3 DNA: TGCAGTGCTAGACGTCCAGCGGGAGGGTCCTACAATGAGCAGTTCTTC
clone size: NA
D gene: TRBD2
V gene: TRBV20-1
J gene: TRBJ2-1

CDR3 protein: CSAVGGLLSNEQFF
CDR3 DNA: TGCAGTGCTGTAGGCGGACTCCTTTCAAATGAGCAGTTCTTC
clone size: few
D gene: NA
V gene: TRBV20-1
J gene: TRBJ2-1

CDR3 protein: CASSQVVGALSYNEQFF
CDR3 DNA: TGCGCCAGCAGCCAAGTTGTTGGGGCTTTATCCTACAATGAGCAGTTCTTC
clone size: NA
D gene: NA
V gene: TRBV4-1
J gene: TRBJ2-1

CDR3 protein: CSVYRRAALEAFF
CDR3 DNA: TGCAGCGTTTATCGCAGGGCGGCACTAGAAGCTTTCTTT
clone size: few
D gene: NA
V gene: TRBV29-1
J gene: TRBJ1-1

CDR3 protein: CASTLGRSSYNEQFF
CDR3 DNA: TGTGCCAGCACCTTAGGACGCAGCTCCTACAATGAGCAGTTCTTC
clone size: NA
D gene: NA
V gene: TRBV7-3
J gene: TRBJ2-1

CDR3 protein: CATSDLRLAGNNEQFF
CDR3 DNA: TGTGCCACCAGTGATTTGAGGCTAGCGGGAAACAATGAGCAGTTCTTC
clone size: NA
D gene: TRBD2
V gene: TRBV24-1
J gene: TRBJ2-1

CDR3 protein: CASSLLGYTDTQYF
CDR3 DNA: TGTGCCAGCAGCTTATTAGGGTACACAGATACGCAGTATTTT
clone size: few
D gene: NA
V gene: TRBV7-3
J gene: TRBJ2-3

CDR3 protein: CASSILGFGSNEQFF
CDR3 DNA: TGTGCCAGTAGTATTTTGGGATTTGGTAGCAATGAGCAGTTCTTC
clone size: NA
D gene: NA
V gene: TRBV19
J gene: TRBJ2-1

CDR3 protein: CASSVTSGAYNEQFF
CDR3 DNA: TGTGCCAGCAGCGTGACTAGCGGGGCTTACAATGAGCAGTTCTTC
clone size: NA
D gene: TRBD2
V gene: TRBV9
J gene: TRBJ2-1

CDR3 protein: CASSLSSGTGWIDEQFF
CDR3 DNA: TGCGCCAGCAGCTTGTCGTCTGGGACAGGGTGGATCGATGAGCAGTTCTTC
clone size: few
D gene: TRBD1
V gene: TRBV5-1
J gene: TRBJ2-1

CDR3 protein: CASSKGGSDRGHSGNTIYF
CDR3 DNA: TGTGCCAGCAGCAAAGGGGGGTCAGACCGAGGACACTCTGGAAACACCATATATTTT
clone size: few
D gene: NA
V gene: TRBV21-1
J gene: TRBJ1-3

CDR3 protein: CASGLPLGGRSSYEQYF
CDR3 DNA: TGTGCTAGTGGTTTGCCCCTGGGAGGGCGGTCGTCGTACGAGCAGTACTTC
clone size: NA
D gene: TRBD2
V gene: TRBV12-5
J gene: TRBJ2-7

CDR3 protein: CAPRPGQGYQPQHF
CDR3 DNA: TGTGCCCCAAGGCCGGGACAGGGGTATCAGCCCCAGCATTTT
clone size: NA
D gene: TRBD1
V gene: TRBV24-1
J gene: TRBJ1-5

CDR3 protein: CASSRELLTGELFF
CDR3 DNA: TGTGCCAGCAGCCGGGAGCTTCTCACCGGGGAGCTGTTTTTT
clone size: NA
D gene: NA
V gene: TRBV5-5
J gene: TRBJ2-2

CDR3 protein: CASSGWGTSGGDSTDTQYF
CDR3 DNA: TGTGCCAGCAGTGGCTGGGGGACTAGCGGGGGGGATAGCACAGATACGCAGTATTTT
clone size: few
D gene: TRBD2
V gene: TRBV25-1
J gene: TRBJ2-3

CDR3 protein: CASSQDYGRPTYEQYF
CDR3 DNA: TGCGCCAGCAGCCAAGATTACGGACGTCCGACCTACGAGCAGTACTTC
clone size: NA
D gene: NA
V gene: TRBV4-1
J gene: TRBJ2-7

CDR3 protein: CASSFVGGSYNEQFF
CDR3 DNA: TGTGCCAGCAGTTTTGTGGGGGGGTCCTACAATGAGCAGTTCTTC
clone size: many
D gene: TRBD2
V gene: TRBV12-3/TRBV12-4
J gene: TRBJ2-1

CDR3 protein: CASGSPLAVITYGYTF
CDR3 DNA: TGCGCCAGCGGTTCCCCCCTCGCGGTTATCACCTATGGCTACACCTTC
clone size: NA
D gene: NA
V gene: TRBV5-1
J gene: TRBJ1-2

CDR3 protein: CASSLYQYPGGPNYEQYF
CDR3 DNA: TGTGCCAGCAGCTTATATCAGTACCCGGGAGGGCCAAACTACGAGCAGTACTTC
clone size: NA
D gene: TRBD2
V gene: TRBV11-2
J gene: TRBJ2-7

CDR3 protein: CASSLSSVVTHEQFF
CDR3 DNA: TGCGCCAGCAGCTTGTCCAGCGTCGTTACCCATGAGCAGTTCTTC
clone size: few
D gene: NA
V gene: TRBV5-1
J gene: TRBJ2-1

CDR3 protein: CASRTGQGTYEQYF
CDR3 DNA: TGTGCCAGCAGAACCGGACAGGGGACCTACGAGCAGTACTTC
clone size: NA
D gene: TRBD1
V gene: TRBV6-1
J gene: TRBJ2-7

CDR3 protein: CATGYGGRADEQFF
CDR3 DNA: TGTGCCACGGGTTACGGCGGGAGAGCAGATGAGCAGTTCTTC
clone size: few
D gene: TRBD2
V gene: TRBV10-3
J gene: TRBJ2-1

CDR3 protein: CASSLAGGITSYEQYF
CDR3 DNA: TGCGCCAGCAGCCTCGCGGGGGGGATAACCTCCTACGAGCAGTACTTC
clone size: NA
D gene: TRBD2
V gene: TRBV5-1
J gene: TRBJ2-7

CDR3 protein: CATSGTTNTGELFF
CDR3 DNA: TGTGCCACCTCCGGGACTACCAACACCGGGGAGCTGTTTTTT
clone size: NA
D gene: TRBD2
V gene: TRBV24-1
J gene: TRBJ2-2

CDR3 protein: CASSYLALAGIEQFF
CDR3 DNA: TGTGCCAGCAGTTACCTAGCGCTAGCGGGTATTGAGCAGTTCTTC
clone size: NA
D gene: TRBD2
V gene: TRBV6-5
J gene: TRBJ2-1

CDR3 protein: CASSLSGWLQETQYF
CDR3 DNA: TGCGCCAGCAGCTTGTCAGGGTGGCTCCAAGAGACCCAGTACTTC
clone size: few
D gene: NA
V gene: TRBV5-1
J gene: TRBJ2-5

CDR3 protein: CASSQDWRRSYNEQFF
CDR3 DNA: TGTGCCAGCAGCCAAGATTGGCGGCGCTCCTACAATGAGCAGTTCTTC
clone size: once
D gene: NA
V gene: TRBV14
J gene: TRBJ2-1

CDR3 protein: CASSLGGGTAYEQYF
CDR3 DNA: TGTGCCAGCAGTTTAGGAGGCGGAACGGCCTACGAGCAGTACTTC
clone size: few
D gene: NA
V gene: TRBV28
J gene: TRBJ2-7

CDR3 protein: CSAEPVGSGPNYGYTF
CDR3 DNA: TGCAGTGCCGAACCCGTGGGCTCAGGGCCTAACTATGGCTACACCTTC
clone size: few
D gene: NA
V gene: TRBV20-1
J gene: TRBJ1-2

CDR3 protein: CASSHSGTDTQYF
CDR3 DNA: TGCGCCAGCAGTCACTCAGGAACAGATACGCAGTATTTT
clone size: NA
D gene: NA
V gene: TRBV5-1
J gene: TRBJ2-3

CDR3 protein: CASLTGGDGGNTIYF
CDR3 DNA: TGTGCCAGCTTGACAGGGGGGGATGGTGGAAACACCATATATTTT
clone size: NA
D gene: TRBD1
V gene: TRBV28
J gene: TRBJ1-3

CDR3 protein: CASSVADSYEQYF
CDR3 DNA: TGTGCCAGCAGCGTAGCAGACAGTTACGAGCAGTACTTC
clone size: NA
D gene: NA
V gene: TRBV9
J gene: TRBJ2-7

CDR3 protein: CSARLTSTDTQYF
CDR3 DNA: TGCAGTGCTAGGTTGACTAGCACAGATACGCAGTATTTT
clone size: NA
D gene: NA
V gene: TRBV20-1
J gene: TRBJ2-3

CDR3 protein: CASSEEWGNEQFF
CDR3 DNA: TGTGCCAGCAGTGAAGAGTGGGGCAATGAGCAGTTCTTC
clone size: NA
D gene: NA
V gene: TRBV2
J gene: TRBJ2-1

CDR3 protein: CASGLGNTGELFF
CDR3 DNA: TGTGCCAGCGGCCTTGGGAACACCGGGGAGCTGTTTTTT
clone size: few
D gene: NA
V gene: TRBV6-6
J gene: TRBJ2-2

CDR3 protein: CASSLEWRLVSNNEQFF
CDR3 DNA: TGTGCCAGCAGCTTGGAGTGGCGGCTGGTTTCTAACAATGAGCAGTTCTTC
clone size: NA
D gene: NA
V gene: TRBV5-4
J gene: TRBJ2-1

CDR3 protein: CASSLVGTGEIFYNEQFF
CDR3 DNA: TGCGCCAGCAGCTTGGTCGGGACAGGTGAAATTTTTTACAATGAGCAGTTCTTC
clone size: few
D gene: TRBD1
V gene: TRBV5-1
J gene: TRBJ2-1

CDR3 protein: CASSPPGALGTDTQYF
CDR3 DNA: TGTGCCAGCAGCCCCCCGGGAGCCTTGGGCACAGATACGCAGTATTTT
clone size: NA
D gene: NA
V gene: TRBV7-2
J gene: TRBJ2-3